The 30 T cell receptor beta chains below come from one sample, sequenced in a study of regulatory T cells in long-lasting Graves disease. Relying on iRepertoire HTBI primers and Arm-PCR of CDR3 regions, the team built TCR beta libraries. In TCRdb, the multiplex PCR reads were re-called with MiXCR into one record per CDR3 protein. The repertoire holds some 250,000 distinct CDR3 sequences, 15% to 20% seen once, with 11% to 15% in the top ten. Time point here: newly diagnosed GD, antithyroid drugs for less than 3 months. After RNA was extracted from PBMCs, the TCR library was made from it. The sample was also reused in another study, on T cells in Graves' hyperthyroidism and ophthalmopathy.

The sample was peripheral blood mononuclear cells (PBMCs), taken at new diagnosis, from a patient treated with antithyroid drugs. These receptors were collected from a woman in her thirties with Graves disease.

This clonotype was seen at least ten times. V and J are TRBV5-1 and TRBJ1-5; weak D call: TRBD1 (5 bases). V lost 0 bases and J lost 9, with 16 bases in between. Germline V gene lookup returns CDR1 SGHRS and CDR2 YFSETQ. The CDR3 runs to 15 residues. CDR3 sequence (DNA): TGCGCCAGCAGCTTGGCCCCGGGGGGGGAAGCGCCCCAGCATTTT. Its protein product is CASSLAPGGEAPQHF.

This clonotype was seen only a few times. The rearrangement joins TRBV2 to TRBJ2-1; TRBD1 is a possible D gene (6 bases). Germline V gives CDR1 SNHLY, CDR2 FYNNEI. V gave up 8 bases and J gave up 7 bases, with 15 bases separating them. This CDR3 region has 13 residues. The CDR3 DNA follows: TGTGCCAGCGGGCGGACAGATTTTAATGAGCAGTTCTTC. This gives the protein CASGRTDFNEQFF.

The chain uses TRBV19 and TRBJ1-5, with unresolved D. The CDR3 has 11 amino acids. CDR1 is LNHDA, CDR2 SQIVND, per germline (reference sequence). V lost 8 bases and J lost 9, with 11 bases in between. The CDR3 is CASGGVRPQHF. CDR3 nucleotide sequence: TGTGCCAGTGGTGGGGTTCGGCCCCAGCATTTT.

This clonotype has ten or more counts. The rearrangement links TRBV9 to TRBJ1-2; 8 positions agree with TRBD1. Trimming removed 3 bases from V and 3 bases from J; junction bases left unmatched: 7. The CDR3 length is 15 residues. The germline gives CDR1 SGDLS, CDR2 YYNGEE. The CDR3 sequence is CASSGPMTGDYGYTF. DNA of the CDR3: TGTGCCAGCAGCGGTCCAATGACAGGGGACTATGGCTACACCTTC. The variable domain in full, with the rest retrieved from reference TRBV9 and TRBJ1-2, is DSGVTQTPKHLITATGQRVTLRCSPRSGDLSVYWYQQSLDQGLQFLIQYYNGEERAKGNILERFSAQQFPDLHSELNLSSLELGDSALYFCASSGPMTGDYGYTFGSGTRLTVV.

This clonotype came up many times. The CDR3 sequence: CASSGQGWDSPLHF. The CDR3 nucleotides read TGTGCCAGCAGCGGACAGGGTTGGGATTCACCCCTCCACTTT. The J gene is TRBJ1-6, the V gene TRBV2; 8 nucleotides align to TRBD1. Per germline, CDR1 SNHLY and CDR2 FYNNEI. This CDR3 has 14 amino acids. Losses at the gene ends were 6 bases for V and 8 bases for J; bases not matched to a gene: 6.

On this clonotype: This likely traces to a read error, being one base from a far larger clone. The CDR3 coding sequence is TGCAGTGCTCCGACTCCGGGACAAATTTACAATGAGCAGTACTTC. Its protein is CSAPTPGQIYNEQYF. V is TRBV20-1 and J is TRBJ2-4; TRBD1 is a possible D gene (6 bases). V lost 5 bases to trimming and J lost 13 bases, with 27 bases between them. The CDR3 contains 15 residues. Germline CDR1 DFQATT, CDR2 SNEGSKA (reference sequence).

In its sample, this clonotype was seen many times. In DNA form, the CDR3 reads TGTGCCAGCAGTTACCCGACTAGCGGGAAGTTCAATGAGCAGTTCTTC. The encoded protein is CASSYPTSGKFNEQFF. The chain uses TRBV27 and TRBJ2-1; 11 nucleotides agree with TRBD2. Germline lookup yields CDR1 MNHEY and CDR2 SMNVEV (reference sequence). The CDR3 is 16 residues long. With 4 bases clipped from V and 6 bases from J, the junction kept 8 bases outside the gene matches.

This clonotype was counted only a few times. The chain has TRBV19 and TRBJ2-5, with 9 bases identical to TRBD1. J gave up 7 bases and V 9 bases, and 6 bases lay outside the gene matches. The germline V gene encodes CDR1 LNHDA and CDR2 SQIVND (reference sequence). CDR3 size: 12 residues. The DNA for the CDR3 is TGTGCCAGCACAGGGGGCGCAGGGACCCAGTACTTC. Translation gives CASTGGAGTQYF.

The sample holds many counts of this clonotype. V usage is TRBV2 and J usage is TRBJ2-5; D tentatively fits TRBD1 or TRBD2 (5 bases each). The CDR3 has 14 residues. V was trimmed by 7 bases and J by 5 bases, leaving 17 bases between them. Germline V CDR1 and CDR2: SNHLY, FYNNEI. CDR3 residues: CASNGGQGWETQYF. The CDR3 DNA is TGTGCCAGCAACGGCGGGCAGGGCTGGGAGACCCAGTACTTC.

Ten or more counts support this clonotype. This chain links TRBV12-3 or TRBV12-4 with TRBJ1-1; TRBD1 matches 7 bases. J lost 11 bases, V lost 3 bases, and 6 bases had no gene match. This CDR3 contains 12 residues. As DNA, the CDR3 is TGTGCCAGCAGTTTCGGCAGGGGGTTTGCTTTCTTT. As protein: CASSFGRGFAFF.

In its sample, this clonotype was seen many times. V gene TRBV6-5 combines with J gene TRBJ1-2; a possible D gene is TRBD1 (6 bases). Germline-derived CDR1 and CDR2 are MNHEY and SVGAGI. The CDR3 totals 12 residues. Trimming cost V 4 bases and J 6 bases, with 9 bases left between them. CDR3 residues: CASSSTGNGYTF. The CDR3 region has the DNA TGTGCCAGCAGTTCTACAGGGAATGGCTACACCTTC.

This clonotype was counted ten times or more. The rearrangement uses TRBV27 and TRBJ2-7; the match to TRBD2 covers 10 bases. The CDR3 extends over 17 amino acids. In germline, CDR1 is MNHEY, CDR2 SMNVEV (reference sequence). J was trimmed by 0 bases and V by 6 bases; bases with no gene match: 11. In DNA form, the CDR3 reads TGTGCCAGCAGCCACGTAGCGGGGGGCATCCCCTCCTACGAGCAGTACTTC. Translated, it gives CASSHVAGGIPSYEQYF.

Many counts were recorded for this clonotype. For the CDR3, the DNA is TGTGCCAGCAGCTTTGGAGGGAAAGGCTACACCTTC. Its translation is CASSFGGKGYTF. This rearrangement joins TRBV11-2 to TRBJ1-2, with D hard to call. This CDR3 has 12 amino acids. CDR1 and CDR2 (germline): SGHAT, FQNNGV. V was cut by 3 bases and J by 8 bases, with 10 bases left in between.

This clonotype was found a few times. The V gene is TRBV9, the J gene TRBJ2-3, with D perhaps being TRBD1 or TRBD2 (6 bases each). The V gene lost 0 bases and the J gene lost 5 bases, with 10 bases spanning the gap. This CDR3 contains 14 residues. Germline-derived CDR1 and CDR2 are SGDLS and YYNGEE. CDR3: CASSVVGGQDTQYF. The CDR3 DNA follows: TGTGCCAGCAGCGTAGTTGGGGGGCAAGATACGCAGTATTTT.

This clonotype has a count of ten or more. The chain recombines TRBV6-1 with TRBJ1-2; 9 positions match TRBD1. There are 14 residues in the CDR3. The V gene's germline CDR1 is MNHNS and CDR2 SASEGT. The ends lost 2 bases at V and 6 bases at J; junction bases unmatched: 4. The DNA of the CDR3 is TGTGCCAGCAGTGAAATAGGGACAGGGCATGGCTACACCTTC. As protein: CASSEIGTGHGYTF.

This clonotype came up a few times. The genes are TRBV2 and TRBJ2-2, with D uncertain. This CDR3 contains 14 residues. Germline V lookup: CDR1 SNHLY, CDR2 FYNNEI. Between the trimmed V and J ends, which lost 7 bases and 0 bases, there was a span of 9 bases. This chain's CDR3 is CASTRVANTGELFF. Here the CDR3 DNA reads TGTGCCAGCACAAGGGTAGCGAACACCGGGGAGCTGTTTTTT.

A few counts support this clonotype. A much more abundant neighbour one base away suggests this may be a read error. This chain connects TRBV3-1 to TRBJ2-3; no firm D call. CDR1 LGHDT and CDR2 YNNKEL come from the germline V gene (reference sequence). The CDR3 length is 12 residues. CDR3 protein: CVSSQVGDTQYF. In DNA, the CDR3 is TGTGTCAGCAGCCAAGTAGGGGATACGCAGTATTTT.

This clonotype was counted at least ten times. The chain employs TRBV7-9 and TRBJ1-2; D unresolved. This CDR3 is built from 16 residues. The germline V gene has CDR1 SEHNR and CDR2 FQNEAQ (reference sequence). Trimming pared 5 bases from V and 4 bases from J, leaving 20 bases between. The DNA for the CDR3 is TGTGCCAGCAGCGTCAATCCTTGGGCCCTCGGCTATGGCTACACCTTC. It codes for CASSVNPWALGYGYTF.

This chain links TRBV12-3 or TRBV12-4 with TRBJ1-2, with a possible D match to TRBD1 (6 bases). This CDR3 comprises 13 residues. V lost 7 bases and J lost 7, with 16 bases in between. CDR3 amino acids: CASIGLGGTGYTF. The CDR3 bases are TGTGCCAGCATTGGGCTCGGGGGCACTGGCTACACCTTC.

This clonotype was detected ten times or more. The chain recombines TRBV2 with TRBJ1-3, with D hard to call. Germline V lookup: CDR1 SNHLY, CDR2 FYNNEI. V lost 6 bases and J lost 3, with 12 bases in between. CDR3 length: 14 amino acids. As DNA, the CDR3 is TGTGCCAGCAGCAGCAGGCAGATTGGAAACACCATATATTTT. Protein: CASSSRQIGNTIYF.

In its sample, this clonotype was seen many times. The chain joins TRBV7-8 to TRBJ2-7; the match to TRBD1 covers 8 bases. The V segment lost 5 bases and the J segment 3 bases; nucleotides outside the gene matches: 6. The CDR3 totals 14 residues. Germline CDR1 SGHVS, CDR2 FQNEAQ. The CDR3 DNA reads as TGTGCCAGCAGCCTGGACAGGGCATACTACGAGCAGTACTTC. Translation gives CASSLDRAYYEQYF. The full variable domain, its missing parts supplied by reference TRBV7-8 and TRBJ2-7, is GAGVSQSPRYKVAKRGQDVALRCDPISGHVSLFWYQQALGQGPEFLTYFQNEAQLDKSGLPSDRFFAERPEGSVSTLKIQRTQQEDSAVYLCASSLDRAYYEQYFGPGTRLTVT.

This clonotype was counted ten times or more. The chain is built from TRBV3-1 and TRBJ1-4, with no clear D. The CDR3 runs 14 residues. V lost 6 bases and J lost 0, with 8 bases in between. The germline gives CDR1 LGHDT, CDR2 YNNKEL (reference sequence). The CDR3 DNA reads as TGTGCCAGCAGTGGACTTGCAACTAATGAAAAACTGTTTTTT. It encodes CASSGLATNEKLFF.

This clonotype was detected ten times or more. This sequence joins TRBV29-1 and TRBJ1-2; D not certain. The CDR3 contains 13 residues. The germline gives CDR1 SQVTM, CDR2 ANQGSEA. Deletions cut 6 bases from V and 8 bases from J, with 19 bases between. The CDR3 reads CSVTKPPGRGYTF. In DNA form, the CDR3 reads TGCAGCGTAACTAAACCCCCAGGCAGAGGCTACACCTTC.

The chain joins TRBV28 to TRBJ2-1; 7 bases line up with TRBD1. Per the germline V gene, CDR1 is MDHEN and CDR2 is SYDVKM. V lost 8 bases, J lost 3 bases, and 13 bases stayed unmatched. There are 16 residues in the CDR3. In DNA form, the CDR3 reads TGTGCCAGCCATAAGTCTGGGACAGCTTTCTACAATGAGCAGTTCTTC. It codes for CASHKSGTAFYNEQFF. Full variable domain (missing parts from reference TRBV28 and TRBJ2-1): DVKVTQSSRYLVKRTGEKVFLECVQDMDHENMFWYRQDPGLGLRLIYFSYDVKMKEKGDIPEGYSVSREKKERFSLILESASTNQTSMYLCASHKSGTAFYNEQFFGPGTRLTVL.

There are many counts of this clonotype. J is TRBJ2-7 and V is TRBV11-2; TRBD2 matches at 12 bases. Germline CDR1 and CDR2: SGHAT and FQNNGV. Trimming took 5 bases from V and 2 from J; bases not matched to a gene: 4. The CDR3 contains 15 residues. CDR3 in DNA: TGTGCCAGCAGCCGACTAGCGGGGGAAACCTACGAGCAGTACTTC. This gives the protein CASSRLAGETYEQYF.

This clonotype was recorded a few times. A read error may explain this, as a much larger clone is one base away. The CDR3 is CASSLGEQAYSNQPQHF. For the CDR3, the DNA is TGTGCCAGCAGCTTAGGGGAACAGGCGTATAGCAATCAGCCCCAGCATTTT. The rearrangement links TRBV7-9 to TRBJ1-5; possible D gene TRBD1, 5 bases. This CDR3 region has 17 residues. The ends were cut back, 1 base at V and 0 bases at J, with 13 bases in the middle. The V gene's germline CDR1 is SEHNR and CDR2 FQNEAQ (reference sequence).

The sample holds many counts of this clonotype. V usage is TRBV29-1 and J usage is TRBJ2-3; D might be TRBD2 (5 bases). In germline, CDR1 is SQVTM, CDR2 ANQGSEA. CDR3 length equals 14 residues. Trimming removed 4 bases from V and 0 bases from J, with 11 bases in between. The CDR3 bases are TGCAGCGTTGGGGAGTGGGCTAGCACAGATACGCAGTATTTT. It is translated as CSVGEWASTDTQYF.

The sample holds a few counts of this clonotype. A much bigger clone sits one base away, suggesting this may be a read error. This chain links TRBV6-2 or TRBV6-3 with TRBJ1-2; 8 bases are a match to TRBD1. The CDR3 covers 14 residues. Looked up from germline, CDR1 is MNHEY and CDR2 is SVGEGT. In nucleotides, the CDR3 is TGTGCCAGCAGGTACTCCGGGACAGGCTGTGGCTACACCTTC. This codes for CASRYSGTGCGYTF.

The table lists this clonotype with many counts. The chain is built from TRBV7-2 and TRBJ1-1; maybe TRBD1 (5 bases). V lost 1 base and J 5 bases, leaving 11 bases between the germline ends. Germline V gives CDR1 SGHTA, CDR2 FQGNSA. The CDR3 is made up of 14 amino acids. CDR3 in amino acids: CASSLGRDGTEAFF. The CDR3 DNA is TGTGCCAGCAGCTTAGGCAGGGACGGTACTGAAGCTTTCTTT. The full variable domain, its missing parts supplied by reference TRBV7-2 and TRBJ1-1, is GAGVSQSPSNKVTEKGKDVELRCDPISGHTALYWYRQSLGQGLEFLIYFQGNSAPDKSGLPSDRFSAERTGGSVSTLTIQRTQQEDSAVYLCASSLGRDGTEAFFGQGTRLTVV.

Details on this clonotype: A much larger clone is a single base away; this may be a read error. This chain joins TRBV6-2 or TRBV6-3 and TRBJ2-3, with TRBD1 matching 7 bases. Looked up from germline, CDR1 is MNHEY and CDR2 is SVGEGT. The CDR3 is 15 amino acids. CDR3 loop: CPSSSRDRNTDTQYF. CDR3 bases: TGTCCCAGCAGCTCCCGGGACAGAAACACAGATACGCAGTATTTT.